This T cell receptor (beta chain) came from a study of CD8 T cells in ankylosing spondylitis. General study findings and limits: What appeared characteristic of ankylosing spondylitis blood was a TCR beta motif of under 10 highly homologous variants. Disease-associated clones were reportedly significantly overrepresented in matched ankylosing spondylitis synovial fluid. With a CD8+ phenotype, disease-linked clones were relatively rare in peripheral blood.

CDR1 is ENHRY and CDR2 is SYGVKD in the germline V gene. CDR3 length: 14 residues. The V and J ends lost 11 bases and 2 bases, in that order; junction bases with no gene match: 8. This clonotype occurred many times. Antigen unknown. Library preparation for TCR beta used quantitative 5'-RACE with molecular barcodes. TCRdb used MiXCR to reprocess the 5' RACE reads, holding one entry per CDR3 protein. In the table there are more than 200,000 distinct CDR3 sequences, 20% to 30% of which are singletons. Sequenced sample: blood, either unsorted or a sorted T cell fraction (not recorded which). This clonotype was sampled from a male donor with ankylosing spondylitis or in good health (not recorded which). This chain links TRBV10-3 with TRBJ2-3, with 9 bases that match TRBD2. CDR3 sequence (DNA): TGTGCCGTCCGAAGCGGGGGGCCCACAGATACGCAGTATTTT. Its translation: CAVRSGGPTDTQYF.